This entry features one T cell receptor beta chain sequence. The antigen is unknown. This sample is part of a study of PD-L1 blockade in urothelial cancer. At the level of the study: Of prior chemotherapy regimens, patients had received between 0 and 3.

This table comes from immunoSEQ multiplex PCR, and its TCRdb copy is limited to in-frame clones, with some not included. In the table there are some 100,000 clones, roughly nine tenths of which are singletons. Points from the study as a whole: Clones that were tumor-associated expanded more in the blood of durable-benefit patients at 3 weeks.

The specimen was PBMCs, collected around atezolizumab (anti-PD-L1) treatment. This clonotype was obtained from an elderly woman with urothelial cancer.

The CDR3 reads CASSDWDITSNQPQHF. The CDR3 DNA sequence: TGTGCCAGCAGTGATTGGGACATCACTAGCAATCAGCCCCAGCATTTT. V usage is TRBV2 and J usage is TRBJ1-5; weak D call: TRBD1 (6 bases). CDR1 and CDR2 from the germline V gene are SNHLY and FYNNEI. V lost 3 bases to trimming and J lost 0 bases, with 12 bases between them. The CDR3 has 16 amino acids.